This T cell receptor beta chain is from a study of OX40 agonist ivuxolimab in advanced cancers. About the research overall: Three patients, one with hepatocellular carcinoma and two with cutaneous melanoma, responded partially.

Note on this clone: Its cognate antigen is unknown.

Trimming took 4 bases from V and 4 from J; bases not matched to a gene: 4. Germline V lookup: CDR1 SGHDN, CDR2 FVKESK. The CDR3 runs to 15 residues. Sequencing used immunoSEQ multiplex PCR; TCRdb keeps in-frame clones, though not all of them. Altogether about 70,000 clones are present, around 88% being singletons, with the ten largest covering 2% to 2.5%. General study findings and limits: Expanded clones were, on average, more numerous in CD8+ T cells than in CD4+.

The sample consisted of CD4+ or CD8+ T cells sorted from blood, taken in a trial of the OX40 agonist ivuxolimab. This receptor was obtained from an adult with an advanced solid tumor such as melanoma, head and neck, liver or kidney cancer. The J gene is TRBJ2-2, the V gene TRBV14, with 9 bases identical to TRBD1. The CDR3 sequence is CASSLVTGGTGELFF. The CDR3 DNA is TGTGCCAGCAGCCTCGTGACAGGGGGCACCGGGGAGCTGTTTTTT.